This TCR beta chain appears in the sequencing data of a study of cytomegalovirus exposure and HLA in healthy donors. J lost 8 bases, V lost 8 bases, and 1 base had no gene match. This CDR3 region has 12 residues. Germline V lookup: CDR1 MDHEN, CDR2 SYDVKM. Libraries were prepared by immunoSEQ multiplex PCR; TCRdb keeps only in-frame clonotypes and omits some of them. The table shows about 360,000 clones, with roughly 85% occurring only once. The chain has TRBV28 and TRBJ1-4; 11 positions match TRBD1. This TCR was recovered from a woman aged 18-35 years in good health and CMV-seronegative. Sequencing was done on a sample of PBMCs. The CDR3 sequence: CASGTGGEKLFF. CDR3 nucleotides: TGTGCCAGCGGGACAGGGGGGGAAAAACTGTTTTTT.